The T cell receptor (beta chain) under discussion was sequenced for a study of early T cells in non-severe SARS-CoV-2 infection listed by TCRdb under 2021. In the study overall: TCR sequencing used bulk RNA from unsorted whole blood, so alpha and beta chains could not be paired. The research as a whole found: VDJdb matching was skewed toward anti-spike CD8 responses and likely underestimated virus-specific expansions, missing private and CD4 specificities.

The library relied on 5' RACE. The listed sequencing device is NextSeq 500. In the TCR library protocol, unique molecular identifiers were attached to individual cDNA molecules to correct for PCR bias and sequencing error. Both TCR alpha and beta chains were sequenced, and tight co-correlation was observed between alpha and beta sequence abundances in each sample. On the study's bioinformatics: Decombinator V4 was used to annotate the V gene, J gene and CDR3 of the TCR sequences. Expanded TCRs were defined as changing significantly between any two time points under a Poisson model with p below 0.0001. TCR abundances were normalised to the total number of TCRs sequenced in each sample and reported as counts per million. MAIT TCRs were defined by TRAV1-2 paired with TRAJ12, TRAJ20 or TRAJ33, and iNKT TCRs by TRAV10 paired with TRAJ18. VDJdb, accessed 1 November 2021, was searched for CMV, EBV and SARS-CoV-2 annotated TCRs, with TCRs annotated for multiple antigens excluded. TCRdb's own reprocessing of the public reads used fastp at Q25 and MiXCR and kept productive beta chains. When rows share a CDR3 protein, they turn into one entry using the most common DNA and genes. V and J calls and clone size were set by TCRdb, not the authors. Present in this sample are roughly 68,000 distinct CDR3 sequences, 4.9% of which were seen just once. The ten largest make up approximately 4.9% of the sample.

The study was a case-control design nested within a healthcare worker cohort in London, UK, with weekly nasopharyngeal swab PCR tests and blood sampling. Healthcare workers were recruited during the week of the UK lockdown, between 23 and 31 March 2020, and followed weekly for up to 16 weeks. This clonotype turned up a few times. The antigen it recognizes is unknown. Nothing much larger sits one base from this clone, and base qualities are not available. The germline V gene provides CDR1 SGHRS and CDR2 YFSETQ. V ends up 5 bases short and J 4 bases short, with an unmatched junction base count of 4. From the cysteine through the phenylalanine, the CDR3 covers 14 amino acids. Of the read, only the CDR3 DNA is kept; its 42 bases are in frame from base 1.

This receptor was taken from an adult who was a healthcare worker with PCR-confirmed SARS-CoV-2 infection or an uninfected control (not recorded which). Sequences were obtained from whole blood. The chain employs TRBV5-1 and TRBJ2-1; 9 of the junction bases match TRBD2. The sequenced DNA: TGCGCCAGCAGTACTAGCGGGTCATACAATGAGCAGTTCTTC. Translated, this is CASSTSGSYNEQFF.